The 3 T cell receptor beta chains reported below all come from one sample, sequenced in a study of blood T cell repertoires in COVID-19. Produced via immunoSEQ multiplex PCR; TCRdb's table is partial and in-frame only. The sample gives some 57,000 clones, nearly 90% of which show up once; roughly 1.5% is in the top ten. The sample consisted of peripheral blood. Receptors were obtained from a man in his fifties or sixties with acute or convalescent COVID-19.

The gene calls are TRBV30 and TRBJ1-1, with TRBD1 matching over 7 bases. V lost 3 bases, J lost 5 bases, and 12 bases stayed unmatched. The CDR3 sequence is 15 residues long. Germline CDR1 and CDR2: GTSNPN and SVGIG (reference sequence). Written as DNA, the CDR3 is TGTGCCTGGAGCCGGACCCCAGGGGGTAAGACTGAAGCTTTCTTT. Translation: CAWSRTPGGKTEAFF.

This sequence joins TRBV19 and TRBJ2-7; perhaps TRBD1 as D (6 bases). Germline V gives CDR1 LNHDA, CDR2 SQIVND (reference sequence). The CDR3 is 13 residues long. V was clipped by 6 bases and J by 1 base, with 10 bases between them. The CDR3 spells CASSPGQSYEQYF. As DNA, the CDR3 is TGTGCCAGTAGCCCTGGACAGTCCTACGAGCAGTACTTC.

The chain is built from TRBV7-2 and TRBJ1-1; no clear D gene. The CDR3 is 13 residues long. The germline CDR1 and CDR2 sequences are SGHTA and FQGNSA. V was cut by 9 bases and J by 1 base, with 12 bases left in between. CDR3 protein: CASSARSNTEAFF. The CDR3 DNA reads as TGTGCCAGTTCGGCGCGGTCGAACACTGAAGCTTTCTTT.